These T cell receptor beta chains were read from a single sample in a study of vaccination and CD4 T cells after COVID-19. These receptors have no known antigen. TCRdb redid the calling of the PCR reads with MiXCR, one entry per CDR3 protein. The repertoire holds 15,000 to 20,000 distinct CDR3 sequences, with under 80% as singletons. Sequenced: CD4+ T cells from blood, cultured in vitro. Every receptor here comes from a human donor who had recovered from COVID-19. The CDR3 runs from the conserved cysteine through the conserved F or W. D genes are given only for firm matches. Some rows have no size entry. The others give once, few or many, or a class for an expanded clone.

v_call	d_call	clone_size	j_call	cdr3_aa	cdr3_nt
TRBV25-1	-	-	TRBJ1-6	CASSEYGKGPRSPLHF	TGTGCCAGCAGTGAATATGGGAAGGGCCCTCGGTCACCCCTCCACTTT
TRBV6-1	TRBD2	-	TRBJ2-7	CARHGLAGAYEQYF	TGTGCCAGGCACGGGCTAGCGGGAGCCTACGAGCAGTACTTC
TRBV10-1	TRBD2	-	TRBJ2-2	CASSEAGGRPGELFF	TGCGCCAGCAGTGAGGCGGGAGGGCGACCCGGGGAGCTGTTTTTT
TRBV4-1	-	-	TRBJ1-5	CASSQQADQPQHF	TGCGCCAGCAGCCAGCAGGCTGATCAGCCCCAGCATTTT
TRBV6-1	TRBD1	-	TRBJ1-2	CASRLTGGEYGYTF	TGTGCCAGCAGATTAACAGGGGGCGAATATGGCTACACCTTC
TRBV6-1	-	few	TRBJ2-1	CASSLSGNEQFF	TGTGCCAGCAGTCTTAGCGGCAATGAGCAGTTCTTC
TRBV20-1	-	-	TRBJ2-2	CSAQRGGTGELFF	TGCAGCGCCCAGCGAGGGGGGACCGGGGAGCTGTTTTTT
TRBV7-9	-	-	TRBJ2-1	CASSLVPAVYNEQFF	TGTGCCAGCAGCTTAGTTCCAGCGGTCTACAATGAGCAGTTCTTC
TRBV20-1	TRBD1	-	TRBJ1-1	CSATRGPGNTEAFF	TGCAGTGCGACTAGGGGGCCTGGGAACACTGAAGCTTTCTTT
TRBV5-1	-	few	TRBJ2-7	CASSLGAGQSYEQYF	TGCGCCAGCAGCTTGGGGGCGGGACAGTCCTACGAGCAGTACTTC
TRBV19	-	-	TRBJ2-1	CASSTGTRSSYNEQFF	TGTGCCAGTAGCACCGGGACTCGGAGCTCCTACAATGAGCAGTTCTTC
TRBV7-9	-	-	TRBJ1-2	CASRPGLRGYTF	TGTGCCAGCCGGCCGGGGTTGAGGGGCTACACCTTC
TRBV19	-	few	TRBJ2-5	CASSIQETQYF	TGTGCCAGTAGTATCCAAGAGACCCAGTACTTC
TRBV20-1	-	few	TRBJ1-1	CSAAKQGGTEAFF	TGCAGTGCTGCAAAACAGGGTGGCACTGAAGCTTTCTTT
TRBV5-1	TRBD1	-	TRBJ1-1	CASSKDRVRTEAFF	TGCGCCAGCAGCAAAGACAGGGTTCGCACTGAAGCTTTCTTT
TRBV11-2	TRBD1	-	TRBJ1-3	CASSLVRDRGGGNTIYF	TGTGCCAGCAGCTTAGTAAGGGACAGGGGAGGCGGAAACACCATATATTTT
TRBV27	-	-	TRBJ1-1	CASSAGGALRGTEAFF	TGTGCCAGCAGTGCGGGCGGCGCCCTGAGGGGCACTGAAGCTTTCTTT
TRBV20-1	TRBD2	few	TRBJ2-5	CSARGLAGVETQYF	TGCAGTGCTAGAGGACTAGCGGGAGTAGAGACCCAGTACTTC
TRBV11-3	TRBD1	-	TRBJ1-2	CASSLDGTGARGYTF	TGTGCCAGCAGCTTAGATGGGACAGGGGCTCGAGGCTACACCTTC
TRBV7-2	-	-	TRBJ2-5	CASSNRDRSQETQYF	TGTGCCAGCAGCAACAGGGACCGCTCCCAAGAGACCCAGTACTTC
TRBV27	TRBD2	few	TRBJ2-7	CASTRIGTSGILTYEQYF	TGTGCCAGCACAAGAATCGGGACTAGCGGGATCCTAACCTACGAGCAGTACTTC
TRBV6-1	-	medium-sized	TRBJ1-1	CASRAEQGQIFMNTEAFF	TGTGCCAGCAGGGCGGAACAGGGTCAAATCTTCATGAACACTGAAGCTTTCTTT
TRBV10-3	-	few	TRBJ1-6	CAITGQTNSPLHF	TGTGCCATCACCGGACAGACCAATTCACCCCTCCACTTT
TRBV6-2/TRBV6-3	-	few	TRBJ1-1	CASSSIIYAGETEAFF	TGTGCCAGCAGCTCAATCATCTACGCAGGGGAAACTGAAGCTTTCTTT
TRBV4-1	-	-	TRBJ1-1	CASSRARGNTEAFF	TGCGCCAGCAGCAGGGCCCGGGGGAACACTGAAGCTTTCTTT
TRBV6-2/TRBV6-3	-	-	TRBJ2-2	CASSPNTGELFF	TGTGCCAGCAGCCCGAACACCGGGGAGCTGTTTTTT
TRBV24-1	-	-	TRBJ2-5	CATSGNGQSQETQYF	TGTGCCACCAGTGGAAACGGACAGAGCCAAGAGACCCAGTACTTC
TRBV24-1	TRBD2	-	TRBJ2-1	CATSEAASGNNEQFF	TGTGCCACCAGTGAGGCGGCTAGCGGAAACAATGAGCAGTTCTTC